This T cell receptor (beta chain) was obtained from a study of CD8 T cells in Susac syndrome. Random hexamers were used to reverse transcribe the RNA input (roughly 0.5 to 1 ug). Via MiXCR, TCRdb re-called the immunoSEQ multiplex PCR reads, giving one row per CDR3 protein. The repertoire has about 150,000 distinct CDR3 sequences, 95% of them found once; the top ten carry 0.16%. Germline V lookup: CDR1 SGHTA, CDR2 FQGNSA. V was cut by 4 bases and J by 8 bases, with 15 bases left in between. This CDR3 comprises 14 residues. This clonotype was picked up a small number of times. This TCR was sampled from a human donor with Susac syndrome. Sequences were obtained from CD4+ T cells from PBMCs. This sequence joins TRBV7-2 and TRBJ2-1; D is uncertain. CDR3 protein: CASSSSAPFYEQFF. In DNA, the CDR3 is TGTGCCAGCAGCTCAAGCGCCCCTTTTTATGAGCAGTTCTTC.